A selection of T cell receptor beta chains follows, all from one sample in a study of cytomegalovirus exposure and HLA in healthy donors. Produced via immunoSEQ multiplex PCR; TCRdb's table is partial and in-frame only. The sample carries about 400,000 clones, 80% to 90% recorded once. Input material: PBMCs. The receptor source for this set is a woman under 30 in good health and CMV-seronegative. CDR3s include the opening cysteine and the closing phenylalanine or tryptophan. The order of the fields is CDR3 DNA, CDR3 protein, J gene, clone size, D gene, V gene. A D gene is named only where the DNA matches it firmly. Clone size is given for some rows only: seen once, a few or many times, or a class if the clone is expanded.

TGCGCCAGCAGCCAAGATAATGGCGGGCAGCCCCAGCATTTT CASSQDNGGQPQHF TRBJ1-5 NA NA TRBV4-1
TGTGCCAGCAGTGACGAGTACGAGCAGTACTTC CASSDEYEQYF TRBJ2-7 NA NA TRBV6-1
TGTGCCAGCAGTTTACACTCTTTGAACACTGAAGCTTTCTTT CASSLHSLNTEAFF TRBJ1-1 NA NA TRBV28
TGTGCCAGCAGCTTAGGGGCGGGGGCGAACACTGAAGCTTTCTTT CASSLGAGANTEAFF TRBJ1-1 NA NA TRBV11-2
TGCGCCAGCAGCCAAGGTTTGACTTCCAATGAGCAGTTCTTC CASSQGLTSNEQFF TRBJ2-1 NA NA TRBV4-1
TGTGCCAGCTCCCTGGACAGGGGAGTCCACGAGCAGTACTTC CASSLDRGVHEQYF TRBJ2-7 NA TRBD1 TRBV6-1
TGTGCCTGGAGTGGGGCTAGCGTTGAGCAGTTCTTC CAWSGASVEQFF TRBJ2-1 NA NA TRBV30
TGTGCCTGGGGACAGGCCACCTACGAGCAGTACTTC CAWGQATYEQYF TRBJ2-7 NA TRBD1 TRBV30
TGTGCCAGCAGCCAGACCGACAGGTTTGGCACCGGGGAGCTGTTTTTT CASSQTDRFGTGELFF TRBJ2-2 NA NA TRBV27
TGTGCCTGGAGTTCACCGGGAGCCAATGGGTACTTC CAWSSPGANGYF TRBJ2-5 NA NA TRBV30
TGTGCCAGCAGTTCCCTCCGGGGGGGGCTTACCACAGATACGCAGTATTTT CASSSLRGGLTTDTQYF TRBJ2-3 NA TRBD2 TRBV27
TGCGCCAGCAGCGCCCCAGAAGGGGTCGTCACCTTC CASSAPEGVVTF TRBJ1-2 NA NA TRBV5-1
TGTGCCAGCAGCCCAGGGGCAGGGACGGACTATGGCTACACCTTC CASSPGAGTDYGYTF TRBJ1-2 NA NA TRBV7-3
TGTGCCAGCAGCTTAATACCAGCGGGATGGAACACCGGGGAGCTGTTTTTT CASSLIPAGWNTGELFF TRBJ2-2 NA TRBD2 TRBV13
TGTGCCAGCAGTGAATTGGGTAGCGGGTCCCTCACAGATACGCAGTATTTT CASSELGSGSLTDTQYF TRBJ2-3 NA TRBD2 TRBV6-1
TGTGCCAGCAGTGAAGCGAGCGGGACTAGCGCGCAGTACTTC CASSEASGTSAQYF TRBJ2-7 once TRBD2 TRBV6-1
TGCGCCAGCATCGTCTATCAGCCCCAGCATTTT CASIVYQPQHF TRBJ1-5 NA NA TRBV23-1
TGTGCCAGTAGTATAAAACAGGGGGCGCGGGAGCAGTACTTC CASSIKQGAREQYF TRBJ2-7 NA TRBD1 TRBV19
TGTGCCAGCAGCCACCGGACTAGCTCCTACAATGAGCAGTTCTTC CASSHRTSSYNEQFF TRBJ2-1 NA TRBD2 TRBV6-1
TGCGCCAGCAGCCTACTTGTGGGGGGGCTTAGCACAGATACGCAGTATTTT CASSLLVGGLSTDTQYF TRBJ2-3 NA NA TRBV4-1
TGCGCCAGCAGCCTTCCCCCGGAAGCGGGAACCACAGATACGCAGTATTTT CASSLPPEAGTTDTQYF TRBJ2-3 NA TRBD2 TRBV5-1
TGTGCCAGCTCAACGGAGGAGGGGCGAGGCACTGAAGCTTTCTTT CASSTEEGRGTEAFF TRBJ1-1 NA NA TRBV18
TGTGCCAGCAGTGGGACCGGACAGGGGGCCTCGAATGAGCAGTTCTTC CASSGTGQGASNEQFF TRBJ2-1 NA TRBD1 TRBV6-1
TGTGCCAGCAGCTTGTTTTCGCAGAACTATGGCTACACCTTC CASSLFSQNYGYTF TRBJ1-2 NA NA TRBV5-8
TGTGCCAGTAGTATGATAAGAGGACAGGGGAACAATGAGCAGTTCTTC CASSMIRGQGNNEQFF TRBJ2-1 NA TRBD1 TRBV19
TGCGCCAGCAGCCAAGCCCCCCGGGGAATAGGAAACACCATATATTTT CASSQAPRGIGNTIYF TRBJ1-3 once NA TRBV4-1
TGTGCCAGCAGCTTAGGGGCGGGCACCGGGGAGCTGTTTTTT CASSLGAGTGELFF TRBJ2-2 NA NA TRBV11-2
TGCGCCAGCAGCCCGGGACAGGGACTAGTTGGCTACACCTTC CASSPGQGLVGYTF TRBJ1-2 NA TRBD1 TRBV5-1
TGTGCCAGCAGTACAGGGAATTCACCCCTCCACTTT CASSTGNSPLHF TRBJ1-6 NA NA TRBV6-5
TGTGCCAGCAGCCCACTGACAGGGCCGGGCGAGACCCAGTACTTC CASSPLTGPGETQYF TRBJ2-5 NA TRBD1 TRBV9
TGTGCCAGCTCGCTGAGGGCAGGGGGTTCTGGGGCCAACGTCCTGACTTTC CASSLRAGGSGANVLTF TRBJ2-6 NA TRBD1 TRBV27
TGTGCCAGCAGCTTACCGGACAGATGCTCCTACAATGAGCAGTTCTTC CASSLPDRCSYNEQFF TRBJ2-1 NA NA TRBV7-2
TGTGCCAGCGCCCCGGGAGGGGGCAAACAGCCCCAGCATTTT CASAPGGGKQPQHF TRBJ1-5 NA TRBD1 TRBV28
TGTGCCAGTAGCTCCGGGACAGGGTTTTTCGAGCAGTACTTC CASSSGTGFFEQYF TRBJ2-7 NA TRBD1 TRBV19
TGTGCCAGCAGTGAAGTAGTGAGGCTCGGGGAGCTGTTTTTT CASSEVVRLGELFF TRBJ2-2 NA NA TRBV6-1
TGTGCCTGGGGGGAAGGGGTTGGCTCCTACGAGCAGTACTTC CAWGEGVGSYEQYF TRBJ2-7 NA NA TRBV30
TGTGCCTGGAGGCTAGCGGGGGGAGATACGCAGTATTTT CAWRLAGGDTQYF TRBJ2-3 many TRBD2 TRBV30
TGTGCCAGCAGTTCGTTGGTTGCAGGTGGCTACACCTTC CASSSLVAGGYTF TRBJ1-2 NA NA TRBV6-1
TGTGCCAGCAGCCCGGAGGGTGATACGCAGTATTTT CASSPEGDTQYF TRBJ2-3 NA NA TRBV5-6
TGTGCCAGCAGTTCTGGGACATCGGCTTTTACTGAAGCTTTCTTT CASSSGTSAFTEAFF TRBJ1-1 NA NA TRBV28
TGTGCCACCAGCAGGGGTGGATGGGAGGGTGAAAAACTGTTTTTT CATSRGGWEGEKLFF TRBJ1-4 once NA TRBV15
TGTGCCAGCAGCAACCGAGCGGGAGGGAACACCGGGGAGCTGTTTTTT CASSNRAGGNTGELFF TRBJ2-2 NA TRBD2 TRBV5-5
TGCGCCAGCAGCTTCGTCCAGGTTGGGAGCTCCTACGAGCAGTACTTC CASSFVQVGSSYEQYF TRBJ2-7 NA NA TRBV5-1
TGCGCCAGCAGCCCCAAACAGGGGGCCTGGGAGCAGTTCTTC CASSPKQGAWEQFF TRBJ2-1 NA TRBD1 TRBV5-1
TGTGCCAGCAGTTTCACGGGAATGAACACTGAAGCTTTCTTT CASSFTGMNTEAFF TRBJ1-1 NA NA TRBV27
TGCAGCGTCGCAGAGGGCAGGGGGCAAACTGAAGCTTTCTTT CSVAEGRGQTEAFF TRBJ1-1 NA TRBD1 TRBV29-1
TGTGCCAGCAGGAAGAAAGCAGGGGTATCTAGCACAGATACGCAGTATTTT CASRKKAGVSSTDTQYF TRBJ2-3 NA NA TRBV6-4
TGTGCCAGCAGCTTCGGTGGGGCTAGCACAGATACGCAGTATTTT CASSFGGASTDTQYF TRBJ2-3 NA NA TRBV7-9
TGTGCCAGCAGTGCAGGGGGCTTATTTGAAAAACTGTTTTTT CASSAGGLFEKLFF TRBJ1-4 once TRBD1 TRBV2
TGCGCCAGCAGCCAAAGACCGGGACAGGGGAATGAAAAACTGTTTTTT CASSQRPGQGNEKLFF TRBJ1-4 NA TRBD1 TRBV4-1
TGTGCCAGCAGTCAAGGGCCAGGGGATTACGGAAACACCATATATTTT CASSQGPGDYGNTIYF TRBJ1-3 NA NA TRBV6-1
TGTGCCAGCTCCCAGCAAGGACTAGAGTGGGACAATGAGCAGTTCTTC CASSQQGLEWDNEQFF TRBJ2-1 once TRBD2 TRBV2
TGTGCCAGCAGCTTAGATTTTATGAACACTGAAGCTTTCTTT CASSLDFMNTEAFF TRBJ1-1 NA NA TRBV7-9
TGTGCCAGCGCCATACAGGATTATAATTCACCCCTCCACTTT CASAIQDYNSPLHF TRBJ1-6 NA NA TRBV18